This section outlines one T cell receptor beta chain sequence together with its context. Germline CDR1 reads MDHEN; CDR2 reads SYDVKM. The ends lost 5 bases at V and 3 bases at J; junction bases unmatched: 12. CDR3 length equals 17 residues. Assay: immunoSEQ multiplex PCR; the TCRdb copy retains only in-frame clones and omits some. The sample lists 200,000 to 250,000 clones; around 90% were seen once. The data originate from a study of cytomegalovirus exposure and HLA in healthy donors. Sequenced sample: PBMCs. This receptor was identified in a woman aged 18-29 years in good health and CMV-seropositive. V gene TRBV28 combines with J gene TRBJ2-2; 7 positions match TRBD1. The CDR3 region is CASSHSTGLRHTGELFF. DNA for the CDR3: TGTGCCAGCAGTCATTCGACAGGGTTGAGGCACACCGGGGAGCTGTTTTTT.